This paragraph reports one T cell receptor (beta chain). What it recognizes is unknown. The repertoire was sequenced with immunoSEQ multiplex PCR; TCRdb's copy has only in-frame clones and lacks some. The sample holds about 500,000 clones, around 77% seen once. This specimen belongs to a study of shared clonotypes between healthy human individuals. In the study overall: The donor pool was made up of two women and a few men aged 18 to 49.

This CDR3 has 14 residues. CDR1 and CDR2 from the germline V gene are MDHEN and SYDVKM. The ends lost 6 bases at V and 5 bases at J; junction bases unmatched: 9. General study findings and limits: Blood alone was sampled, and tissue repertoires likely differ.

This sequence originates from a woman in her forties in good health. Some clones in this sample may be carry-over from other donors' samples. The chain uses TRBV28 and TRBJ2-5, with 7 bases matching TRBD2. Sequenced sample: PBMCs. CDR3 DNA: TGTGCCAGCAGCCGTGGACTAGGCGGGGAGACCCAGTACTTC. Its protein is CASSRGLGGETQYF.